This T cell receptor beta chain was captured by sequencing in a study of blood T cells in healthy people across ages. CDR1 SGHRS and CDR2 YFSETQ come from the germline V gene. This CDR3 comprises 13 residues. PCR was performed a second time for 7 to 11 cycles using a sample-barcoded 5' primer and a J-beta primer mix. Any given sample supplied a minimum of 2.5 million CDR3-containing paired-end reads. In TCRdb, the 5' RACE reads were re-called with MiXCR into one record per CDR3 protein. This table holds fewer than 1,200,000 distinct CDR3 sequences, around 27% found once. Study findings and constraints: Long-lived donors carried more naive CD4+ cells and greater diversity than aged donors.

This clonotype was seen ten or more times. Its antigen is unknown. This sample was shared with a second study, whose subject was T cells of mothers and their children.

Sequenced: blood. The chain combines TRBV5-1 with TRBJ2-5, with 7 positions matching TRBD1. The closer fit of TRBJ2-7 to the DNA end suggests the J call may be wrong. The TCR was taken from a girl aged 2-9 years in good health. The CDR3, as DNA: TGCGCCAGCAGCTTTACAGGGGAATACGAGCAGTACTTC. Protein product: CASSFTGEYEQYF.